Detailed here is one TCR beta chain. As yet, its antigen is unknown. The data belong to a study of T cell repertoires in cytomegalovirus infection. Study conclusions and caveats: CMV-specific HLA-C-restricted TCR beta clonotypes dominated the ex vivo response.

One entry per CDR3 protein, called by TCRdb with MiXCR from the reads. The sample yields some 680,000 distinct CDR3 sequences, 35% to 40% seen once. This TCR was recovered from a human donor in good health (CMV status not recorded). Some clones in this sample may be carry-over from other donors' samples. The specimen was PBMCs.

The CDR3 sequence: CASSFETGGGYEQYF. CDR3 nucleotides: TGTGCCAGCAGCTTTGAGACAGGGGGGGGCTACGAGCAGTACTTC. The chain is built from TRBV7-2 and TRBJ2-7, with 9 nucleotides matching TRBD1. With V trimmed by 3 bases and J by 3 bases, 6 bases remained unmatched. CDR1 is SGHTA and CDR2 is FQGNSA in the germline V gene. CDR3 length equals 15 residues. Combining the CDR3 with reference TRBV7-2 and TRBJ2-7 gives the whole variable domain GAGVSQSPSNKVTEKGKDVELRCDPISGHTALYWYRQSLGQGLEFLIYFQGNSAPDKSGLPSDRFSAERTGGSVSTLTIQRTQQEDSAVYLCASSFETGGGYEQYFGPGTRLTVT.